This is a list of T cell receptor beta chains from one sample in a study of persistence of HIV-infected CD4 T cells. Clones were read by immunoSEQ multiplex PCR, and TCRdb kept only the in-frame ones, dropping some. Found here are about 43,000 clones, roughly 90% of them singletons; the top ten hold approximately 1%. For these receptors, no antigen is known. Sequencing was performed on CD4+ T cells sorted from PBMCs after roughly 18-hour stimulation, taken from a patient who received antiretroviral therapy. These receptors were collected from an adult man with HIV who was CMV-seropositive. Both conserved end residues are part of each CDR3. D genes are given only for firm matches. Rows give clone size only sometimes, using once, few, many, or a class for an expanded clone.

V	D	size	J	CDR3	DNA
TRBV7-9	.	.	TRBJ2-3	CASSPTGRPDTQYF	TGTGCCAGCAGCCCGACGGGTCGACCGGATACGCAGTATTTT
TRBV18	TRBD1	.	TRBJ1-6	CASSQDRGNSPLHF	TGTGCCAGCTCACAGGACAGGGGGAATTCACCCCTCCACTTT
TRBV6-2/TRBV6-3	.	.	TRBJ2-3	CASSYSGSDTQYF	TGTGCCAGCAGTTACTCGGGGTCAGATACGCAGTATTTT
TRBV6-1	TRBD1	once	TRBJ2-5	CASSPTGEKTQYF	TGTGCCAGCAGTCCGACAGGGGAGAAGACCCAGTACTTC
TRBV10-3	.	.	TRBJ1-5	CAISEDKGGSNQPQHF	TGTGCCATCAGTGAAGATAAGGGGGGTAGCAATCAGCCCCAGCATTTT
TRBV6-1	.	once	TRBJ1-5	CASSDRWDNQPQHF	TGTGCCAGCAGTGACCGGTGGGACAATCAGCCCCAGCATTTT
TRBV4-2	TRBD2	once	TRBJ2-7	CASSQEIGTSLTGQYF	TGTGCCAGCAGCCAAGAAATCGGGACTAGCTTGACGGGGCAGTACTTC
TRBV27	.	.	TRBJ2-7	CASSSYPGYEQYF	TGTGCCAGCAGTTCATACCCCGGGTACGAGCAGTACTTC
TRBV5-1	TRBD1	.	TRBJ2-7	CASSLGQGSYEQYF	TGCGCCAGCAGCTTGGGACAGGGCTCCTACGAGCAGTACTTC
TRBV19	.	.	TRBJ1-3	CASSQRTAGNTIYF	TGTGCCAGTAGTCAACGGACAGCTGGAAACACCATATATTTT
TRBV28	TRBD1	.	TRBJ1-2	CASSPTGVVIYGYTF	TGTGCCAGCAGTCCGACAGGGGTGGTAATCTATGGCTACACCTTC
TRBV6-5	.	.	TRBJ1-2	CASSYSRAGSLGGYTF	TGTGCCAGCAGTTACTCTAGGGCGGGGTCGTTAGGTGGCTACACCTTC
TRBV5-1	.	.	TRBJ2-2	CASSLAGQNTGELFF	TGCGCCAGCAGCTTGGCGGGTCAGAACACCGGGGAGCTGTTTTTT
TRBV7-8	.	.	TRBJ1-1	CASSSGFGGTEAFF	TGTGCCAGCAGCTCAGGCTTCGGGGGCACTGAAGCTTTCTTT
TRBV5-1	TRBD1	.	TRBJ1-4	CASSLAGTGNEKLFF	TGCGCCAGCAGCTTGGCCGGGACAGGGAATGAAAAACTGTTTTTT
TRBV20-1	TRBD1	.	TRBJ2-1	CSASRGQGASNEQFF	TGCAGTGCTAGTAGGGGACAGGGGGCTTCAAATGAGCAGTTCTTC
TRBV6-5	TRBD2	.	TRBJ2-1	CASSSRGGYNEQFF	TGTGCCAGCAGTTCCCGGGGGGGTTACAATGAGCAGTTCTTC
TRBV6-5	TRBD1	.	TRBJ1-1	CASSYGDRVNTEAFF	TGTGCCAGCAGTTACGGAGACAGGGTGAACACTGAAGCTTTCTTT
TRBV6-5	TRBD1	.	TRBJ1-5	CASTGQGWNQPQHF	TGTGCCAGCACCGGACAGGGTTGGAATCAGCCCCAGCATTTT
TRBV7-9	.	.	TRBJ1-2	CASSSGRSGYTF	TGTGCCAGCAGCTCAGGACGGTCGGGCTACACCTTC
TRBV4-2	.	.	TRBJ1-2	CASSQDRDYGYTF	TGTGCCAGCAGCCAGGACAGAGACTATGGCTACACCTTC
TRBV2	.	.	TRBJ2-3	CASGPSGDTQYF	TGTGCCAGCGGGCCTTCGGGAGATACGCAGTATTTT
TRBV6-5	.	.	TRBJ1-4	CASRNPGTFNEKLFF	TGTGCCAGCAGAAACCCAGGGACCTTTAATGAAAAACTGTTTTTT
TRBV19	TRBD1	.	TRBJ1-5	CASSPQGTSSNQPQHF	TGTGCCAGTAGCCCACAGGGGACCTCCAGTAATCAGCCCCAGCATTTT
TRBV5-1	.	.	TRBJ2-7	CASSLVSGAYSYEQYF	TGCGCCAGCAGCTTGGTTTCGGGGGCCTACTCCTACGAGCAGTACTTC
TRBV3-1/TRBV3-2	.	.	TRBJ2-1	CASSLGYNEQFF	TGTGCCAGCAGCCTAGGGTACAATGAGCAGTTCTTC
TRBV2	TRBD1	.	TRBJ2-7	CASGTGQGAYEQYF	TGTGCCAGCGGGACCGGACAGGGGGCCTACGAGCAGTACTTC
TRBV28	TRBD1	.	TRBJ2-1	CASSPPHRGAEQFF	TGTGCCAGCAGTCCCCCGCACAGGGGTGCGGAGCAGTTCTTC
TRBV15	TRBD1	few	TRBJ1-2	CATSRSGGYGYTF	TGTGCCACCAGCAGATCAGGGGGCTATGGCTACACCTTC
TRBV7-9	.	.	TRBJ2-1	CASSSGQFYNEQFF	TGTGCCAGCAGCTCCGGACAGTTTTACAATGAGCAGTTCTTC
TRBV29-1	.	.	TRBJ1-1	CSVLFRPNTEAFF	TGCAGCGTCTTATTCCGGCCGAACACTGAAGCTTTCTTT
TRBV5-4	.	.	TRBJ2-2	CASTEVDGGGTGELFF	TGTGCCAGCACCGAAGTGGACGGGGGAGGCACCGGGGAGCTGTTTTTT
TRBV19	.	.	TRBJ1-1	CASSIAVNTEAFF	TGTGCCAGTAGTATAGCAGTGAACACTGAAGCTTTCTTT
TRBV18	.	.	TRBJ2-2	CASSPDSALTGELFF	TGTGCCAGCTCACCGGACAGCGCACTCACCGGGGAGCTGTTTTTT
TRBV28	.	.	TRBJ2-7	CASSPRWEQYF	TGTGCCAGCAGTCCTCGGTGGGAGCAGTACTTC
TRBV4-1	TRBD1	.	TRBJ1-6	CASSQDPGTGRPHF	TGCGCCAGCAGCCAGGACCCCGGGACAGGGAGACCCCACTTT
TRBV25-1	TRBD1	.	TRBJ2-2	CASSSRTGGFGELFF	TGTGCCAGCAGTTCGCGGACAGGGGGCTTCGGGGAGCTGTTTTTT
TRBV4-1	.	.	TRBJ1-4	CASSRGRATNEKLFF	TGCGCCAGCAGCCGCGGACGAGCAACTAATGAAAAACTGTTTTTT
TRBV7-3	.	.	TRBJ1-1	CASSSAMNTEAFF	TGTGCCAGCAGCTCCGCCATGAACACTGAAGCTTTCTTT
TRBV9	.	.	TRBJ2-6	CASSPTGGRLSSGANVLTF	TGTGCCAGCAGCCCAACTGGGGGGAGATTAAGCTCTGGGGCCAACGTCCTGACTTTC
TRBV7-6	.	once	TRBJ2-1	CASSLGGGGAGEQFF	TGTGCCAGCAGCTTAGGAGGAGGGGGGGCAGGTGAGCAGTTCTTC
TRBV18	.	.	TRBJ1-1	CASSQGSDTEAFF	TGTGCCAGCTCACAAGGGTCGGACACTGAAGCTTTCTTT
TRBV18	TRBD1	.	TRBJ1-1	CASSPAAGGWMTEAFF	TGTGCCAGCTCACCCGCTGCAGGGGGATGGATGACTGAAGCTTTCTTT
TRBV19	.	.	TRBJ2-1	CASSISRNNEQFF	TGTGCCAGTAGTATCTCCAGGAACAATGAGCAGTTCTTC
TRBV19	.	.	TRBJ1-2	CASSRVGSNYGYTF	TGTGCCAGTAGTCGGGTAGGGTCTAACTATGGCTACACCTTC
TRBV2	.	.	TRBJ1-5	CASSEMVDQPQHF	TGTGCCAGCAGTGAAATGGTGGATCAGCCCCAGCATTTT
TRBV28	TRBD2	.	TRBJ2-7	CASSSLGLAISYEQYF	TGTGCCAGCAGTTCCCTAGGACTAGCCATTTCCTACGAGCAGTACTTC
TRBV6-5	TRBD1	few	TRBJ1-1	CASRGQGGPNTEAFF	TGTGCCAGCAGGGGACAGGGGGGTCCGAACACTGAAGCTTTCTTT